One sample yielded the 9 T cell receptor beta chains listed below, sequenced in a study of radiation and T cells in renal cell carcinoma. Noted time point: blood 4 weeks post-SBRT, at nephrectomy. Treatment defined: 15 Gy SBRT to primary tumor, nephrectomy 4 weeks later. Clones were sequenced by immunoSEQ multiplex PCR, and TCRdb holds only the in-frame ones, with some missing. The data show roughly 160,000 clones, about 87% seen once. This specimen was blood, taken from a patient whose treatment included radiotherapy and nephrectomy. The receptors were gathered from a woman aged 50 to 65 with renal cell carcinoma.

The V and J genes are TRBV7-3 and TRBJ2-1, with 7 bases that match TRBD1. V lost 5 bases, J lost 6 bases, and 13 bases stayed unmatched. Germline V CDR1 and CDR2: SGHTA, FQGTGA. The CDR3 sequence is 16 residues long. In DNA form, the CDR3 reads TGTGCCAGCAGCACTAGGGGGCTATCCCCAAGCAATGAGCAGTTCTTC. Its translation: CASSTRGLSPSNEQFF.

In nucleotides, the CDR3 is TGTGCCAGCATATTACAGGGAAGAACTGAAGCTTTCTTT. Protein sequence: CASILQGRTEAFF. V usage is TRBV2 and J usage is TRBJ1-1; D possibly corresponds to TRBD1 (6 bases). This CDR3 spans 13 amino acids. CDR1 is SNHLY, CDR2 FYNNEI, per germline. V was pared by 7 bases and J by 5 bases, with 14 bases between.

The gene calls are TRBV9 and TRBJ1-1; D is undetermined. V dropped 3 bases and J dropped 2 bases, with 11 bases sitting between them. The length of the CDR3 is 14 residues. Germline CDR1 reads SGDLS; CDR2 reads YYNGEE. CDR3 DNA: TGTGCCAGCAGCGCCCTAGACGGAAACACTGAAGCTTTCTTT. It codes for CASSALDGNTEAFF.

This clone was seen only a few times. The chain couples TRBV19 to TRBJ2-1; 9 nucleotides match TRBD1. The CDR3 runs 17 residues. Trimming cost V 4 bases and J 6 bases; bases outside gene matches: 13. From germline, CDR1 is LNHDA and CDR2 SQIVND (reference sequence). This CDR3 is CASSTTDRGLIINEQFF. The CDR3 DNA follows: TGTGCCAGTAGTACTACCGACAGGGGGTTAATAATCAATGAGCAGTTCTTC.

This sequence joins TRBV5-1 and TRBJ2-3; maybe TRBD2 (6 bases). Germline CDR1 is SGHRS and CDR2 is YFSETQ. This CDR3 contains 16 residues. Trimming pared 1 base from V and 0 bases from J, leaving 12 bases between. CDR3 nucleotides: TGCGCCAGCAGCTTGCGGGCGGGGTCGAGCACAGATACGCAGTATTTT. The encoded protein is CASSLRAGSSTDTQYF.

This clone was observed a handful of times. This same CDR3 is encoded by further DNA sequences in the sample. The rearrangement joins TRBV20-1 to TRBJ1-1; a possible D gene is TRBD1 (5 bases). The CDR3 loop spans 11 amino acids. Germline CDR1 and CDR2: DFQATT and SNEGSKA (reference sequence). The V end lost 5 bases, the J end lost 4 bases, and 8 bases lay between the germline ends. In nucleotides, the CDR3 is TGCAGTGCTTTCGGGGGCACTGAAGCTTTCTTT. Translating it yields CSAFGGTEAFF.

The chain has TRBV6-4 and TRBJ1-4, with 8 bases aligning to TRBD1. V shed 6 bases, J shed 7 bases, and the junction held 7 bases outside the gene matches. Germline-derived CDR1 and CDR2 are MRHNA and SNTAGT. The CDR3 runs 14 residues. CDR3 DNA: TGTGCCAGCAGCCCGGACAGGGATGTTGAAAAACTGTTTTTT. It specifies CASSPDRDVEKLFF.

This clone was observed a few times. The chain combines TRBV29-1 with TRBJ1-1; unclear D gene. CDR3 length: 20 residues. Germline V lookup: CDR1 SQVTM, CDR2 ANQGSEA. Trimming took off 3 bases at V and 1 base at J, with 30 bases between the two ends. The CDR3 bases are TGCAGCGTTGATGCGGCACCAACCATGTCTATACTTCCTGGGAACACTGAAGCTTTCTTT. Residues: CSVDAAPTMSILPGNTEAFF.

This chain joins TRBV9 and TRBJ2-3, with 8 bases that match TRBD2. In germline, CDR1 is SGDLS, CDR2 YYNGEE. With 3 bases clipped from V and 5 bases from J, the junction kept 17 bases outside the gene matches. This CDR3 is built from 18 residues. For the CDR3, the DNA is TGTGCCAGCAGCGCCTCCTCCCAGCGGGGGCCGGGGAGAGATACGCAGTATTTT. This codes for CASSASSQRGPGRDTQYF.